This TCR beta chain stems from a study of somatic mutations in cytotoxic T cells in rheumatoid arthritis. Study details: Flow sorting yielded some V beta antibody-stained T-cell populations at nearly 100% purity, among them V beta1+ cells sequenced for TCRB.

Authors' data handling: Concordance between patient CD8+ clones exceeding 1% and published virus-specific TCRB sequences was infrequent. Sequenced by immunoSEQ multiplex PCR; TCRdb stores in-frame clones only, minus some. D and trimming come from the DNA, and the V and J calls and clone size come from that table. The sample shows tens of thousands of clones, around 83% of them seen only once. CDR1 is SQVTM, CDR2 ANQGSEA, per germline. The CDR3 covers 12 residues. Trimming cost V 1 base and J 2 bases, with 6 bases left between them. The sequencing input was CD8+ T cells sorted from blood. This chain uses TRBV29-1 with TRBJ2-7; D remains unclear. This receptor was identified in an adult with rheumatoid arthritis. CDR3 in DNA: TGCAGCGTTGAAGGGCAGCCCTACGAGCAGTACTTC. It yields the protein CSVEGQPYEQYF.